The sequence of this T cell receptor (beta chain) was determined in a study of T cell repertoires in cytomegalovirus infection. The overall study: Matching HLA type, along with CMV infection, was indicated by public TCR beta signatures. Study outcomes and limitations: Cumulative frequency (of public TCR beta family members) identified carriers of CMV plus the relevant HLA. Ex vivo, HLA-C-restricted CMV-specific TCR beta clonotypes prevailed over the rest of the response.

TCRdb redid the calling of the reads with MiXCR, one entry per CDR3 protein. The sample shows 310,000 or so distinct CDR3 sequences, approximately 10% of them seen only once. Germline values: CDR1 DFQATT, CDR2 SNEGSKA (reference sequence). This CDR3 region has 14 residues. Trimming removed 0 bases from V and 5 bases from J, with 13 bases in between. This clonotype was seen a few times. The antigen is not known. The clonotype comes from a human donor in good health (CMV status not recorded). Some clones in this sample may be carry-over from other donors' samples. Sequenced sample: PBMCs. The chain combines TRBV20-1 with TRBJ1-1; the D gene is possibly TRBD1 (5 bases). Here the CDR3 reads CSARDTQGGTEAFF. The CDR3 nucleotides read TGCAGTGCTAGAGATACGCAGGGAGGGACTGAAGCTTTCTTT.